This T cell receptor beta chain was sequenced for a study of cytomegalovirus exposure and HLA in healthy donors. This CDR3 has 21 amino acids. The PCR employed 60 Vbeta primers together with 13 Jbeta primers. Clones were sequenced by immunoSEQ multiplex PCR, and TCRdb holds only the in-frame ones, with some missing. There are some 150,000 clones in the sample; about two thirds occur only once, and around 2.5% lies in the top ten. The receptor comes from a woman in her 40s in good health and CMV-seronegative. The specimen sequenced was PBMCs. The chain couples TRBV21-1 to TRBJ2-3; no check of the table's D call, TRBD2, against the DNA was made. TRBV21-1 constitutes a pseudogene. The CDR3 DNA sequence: TGTGCCAGCACCCAGCCTGAATACCTAGCGGGGGCGGACACTAGCACAGATACGCAGTATTTT. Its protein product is CASTQPEYLAGADTSTDTQYF.